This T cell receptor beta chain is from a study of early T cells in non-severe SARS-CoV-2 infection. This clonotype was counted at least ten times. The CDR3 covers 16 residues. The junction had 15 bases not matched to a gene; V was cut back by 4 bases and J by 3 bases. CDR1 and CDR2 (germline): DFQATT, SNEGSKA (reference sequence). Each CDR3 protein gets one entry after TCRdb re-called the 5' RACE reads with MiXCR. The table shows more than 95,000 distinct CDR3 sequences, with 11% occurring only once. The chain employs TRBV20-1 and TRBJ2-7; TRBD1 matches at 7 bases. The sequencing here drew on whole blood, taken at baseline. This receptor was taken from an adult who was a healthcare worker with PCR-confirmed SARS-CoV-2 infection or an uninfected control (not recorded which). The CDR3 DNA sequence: TGCAGTGCTACCAACACCCGACAGGGTGGGGGCTACGAGCAGTACTTC. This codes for CSATNTRQGGGYEQYF.